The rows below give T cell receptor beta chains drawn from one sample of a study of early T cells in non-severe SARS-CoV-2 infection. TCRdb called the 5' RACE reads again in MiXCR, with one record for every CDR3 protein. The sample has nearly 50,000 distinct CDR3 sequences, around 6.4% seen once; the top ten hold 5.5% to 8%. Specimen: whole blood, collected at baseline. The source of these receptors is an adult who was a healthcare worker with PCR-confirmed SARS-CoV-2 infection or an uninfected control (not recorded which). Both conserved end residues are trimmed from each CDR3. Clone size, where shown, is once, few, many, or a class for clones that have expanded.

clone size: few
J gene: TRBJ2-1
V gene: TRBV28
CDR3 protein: ASSFQGAREQF

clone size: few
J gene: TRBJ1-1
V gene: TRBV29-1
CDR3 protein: SVPPQGVSLNTEAF

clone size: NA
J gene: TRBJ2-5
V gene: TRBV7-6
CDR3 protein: ASSASGGQETQY

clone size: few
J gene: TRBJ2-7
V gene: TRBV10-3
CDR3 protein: AIRVVGKAGTYEQY

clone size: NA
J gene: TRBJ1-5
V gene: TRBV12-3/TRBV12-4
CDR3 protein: ASRRSSNQPQH

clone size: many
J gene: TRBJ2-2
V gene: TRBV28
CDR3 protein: ASSSPVGMKRELF

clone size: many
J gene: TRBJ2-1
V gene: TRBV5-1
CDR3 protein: ASSLSGQGAREQF

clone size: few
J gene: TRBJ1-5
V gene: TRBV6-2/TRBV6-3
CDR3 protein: ASSQDRSNQPQH

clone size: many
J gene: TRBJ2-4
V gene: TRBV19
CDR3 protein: ASSIESRLAGAKNIQY

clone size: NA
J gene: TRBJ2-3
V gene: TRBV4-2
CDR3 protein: ASSQLIGLADDTDTQY

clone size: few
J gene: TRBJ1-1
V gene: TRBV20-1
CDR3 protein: SASGSNTEAF

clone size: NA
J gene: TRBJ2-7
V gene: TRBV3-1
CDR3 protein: ASSQVTGYGHEQY

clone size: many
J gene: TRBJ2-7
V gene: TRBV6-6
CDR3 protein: ASSYSAPPGEQY

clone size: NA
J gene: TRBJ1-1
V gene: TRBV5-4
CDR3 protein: ASSLTTGAMNTEAF

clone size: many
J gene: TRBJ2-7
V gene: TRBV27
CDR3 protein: ASSYTGAGGTPYEQY

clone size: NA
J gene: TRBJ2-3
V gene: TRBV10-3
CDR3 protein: AINSQATDTQY

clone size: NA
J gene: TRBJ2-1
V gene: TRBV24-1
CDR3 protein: ATSDRTTGGHNEQF

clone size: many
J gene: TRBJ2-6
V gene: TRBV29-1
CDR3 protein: SVLDGTGSGANVLT

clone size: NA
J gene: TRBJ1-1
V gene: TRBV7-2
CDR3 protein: ASSYHRGTEAF

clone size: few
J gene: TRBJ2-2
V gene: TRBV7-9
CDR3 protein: ASFGAGVRNTGELF

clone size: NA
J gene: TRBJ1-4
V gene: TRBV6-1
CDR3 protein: ASSPRTEPNEKLF

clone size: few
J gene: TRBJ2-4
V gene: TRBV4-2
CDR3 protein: ASSQDRFSLSAKNIQY

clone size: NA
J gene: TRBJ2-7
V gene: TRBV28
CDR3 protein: ASSAIAGAHEQY

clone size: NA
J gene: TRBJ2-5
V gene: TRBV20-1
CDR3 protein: SAPRAGQETQY

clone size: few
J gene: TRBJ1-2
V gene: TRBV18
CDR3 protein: ASSDRDGYT

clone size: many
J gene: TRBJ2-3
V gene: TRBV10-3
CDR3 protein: AISGRLGVSSTDTQY

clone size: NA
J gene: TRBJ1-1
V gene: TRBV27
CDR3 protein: ASSPYGTVGTEAF

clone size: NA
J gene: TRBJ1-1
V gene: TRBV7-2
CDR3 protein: ASSLMAAMNTEAF

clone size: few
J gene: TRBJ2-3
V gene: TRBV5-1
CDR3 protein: ASSAGTATDTQY

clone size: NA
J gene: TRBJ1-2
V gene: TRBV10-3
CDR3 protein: AISGAADYGYT

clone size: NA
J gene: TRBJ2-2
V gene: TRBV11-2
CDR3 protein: ASSPRRGNTGELF

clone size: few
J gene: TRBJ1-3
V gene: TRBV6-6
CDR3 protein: ATRDRSFSGNTIY

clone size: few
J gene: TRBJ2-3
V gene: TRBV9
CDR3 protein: ASSVDPGGAVADTQY

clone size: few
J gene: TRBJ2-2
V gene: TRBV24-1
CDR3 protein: ATRDAPGKGTGELF

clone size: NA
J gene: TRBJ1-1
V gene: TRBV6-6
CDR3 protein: ASSHRSGGEAF

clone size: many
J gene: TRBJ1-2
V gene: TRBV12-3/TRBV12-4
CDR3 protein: ASTNQGQGISGYT

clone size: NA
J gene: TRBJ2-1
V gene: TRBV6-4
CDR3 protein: AIKRRLAGFNEQF

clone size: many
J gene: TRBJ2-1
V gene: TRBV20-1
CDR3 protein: SARAPGRAREQF

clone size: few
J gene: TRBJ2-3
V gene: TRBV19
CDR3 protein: AIGLSGTDTQY

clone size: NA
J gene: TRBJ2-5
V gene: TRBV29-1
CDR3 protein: SVAGTAEETQY

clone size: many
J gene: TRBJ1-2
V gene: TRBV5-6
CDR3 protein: ASSPGTGGAAGYT

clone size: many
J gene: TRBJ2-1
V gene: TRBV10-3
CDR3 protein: AISYKGSQDNEQF

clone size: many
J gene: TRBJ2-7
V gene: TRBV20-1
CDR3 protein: SGPMGQGQY

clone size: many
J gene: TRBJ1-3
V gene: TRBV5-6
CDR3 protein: ASSLIGNTIY

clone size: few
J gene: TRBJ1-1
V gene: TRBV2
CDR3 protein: ASSYRALDTEAF

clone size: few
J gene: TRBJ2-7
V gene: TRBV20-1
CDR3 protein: SARTSGRSYEQY

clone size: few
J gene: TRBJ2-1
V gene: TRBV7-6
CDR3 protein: ASSLVGGDEQF

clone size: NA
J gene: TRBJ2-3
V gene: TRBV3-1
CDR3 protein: ASSQSFRGTDTQY

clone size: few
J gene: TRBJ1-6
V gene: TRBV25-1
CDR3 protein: ASSLGTANSPLH